The 30 T cell receptor beta chains in this list originate from one sample, sequenced in a study of preoperative IRX-2 immunotherapy in early breast cancer. The treatment: preoperative locoregional IRX-2 cytokine immunotherapy. Data came from immunoSEQ multiplex PCR; TCRdb stores just in-frame clones and leaves some out. This sample carries some 30,000 clones, roughly four fifths of them seen once, and the ten largest clones take nearly 2.5%. Source: lymph node tissue, taken from a patient treated with IRX-2 immunotherapy. All receptors come from a human donor with breast cancer.

The chain carries TRBV19 and TRBJ1-5; 10 bases align to TRBD1. Germline V gene sequence: CDR1 LNHDA, CDR2 SQIVND (reference sequence). This CDR3 has 15 amino acids. Losses at the gene ends were 7 bases for V and 1 base for J; bases not matched to a gene: 4. This chain's CDR3 is CASKGDRGSNQPQHF. CDR3 DNA sequence: TGTGCCAGTAAGGGGGACAGGGGAAGCAATCAGCCCCAGCATTTT.

The chain combines TRBV1 with TRBJ2-7; the table's D gene call, TRBD1, was not cross checked with the DNA. TRBV1 is deemed a pseudogene. The CDR3 sequence is 15 residues long. For the CDR3, the DNA is TGCGCCAGCAGCCAAGATAGGCAGGGATTCTACGAGCAGTACTTC. Translating it yields CASSQDRQGFYEQYF.

The genes are TRBV6-8 and TRBJ1-5, with D hard to call. V lost 4 bases and J 5 bases, leaving 21 bases between the germline ends. Looked up from germline, CDR1 is MNHGY and CDR2 is SAAAGT. This CDR3 is built from 17 residues. DNA for the CDR3: TGTGCCAGCAGTTCGGGTCGGGTGTTGTTTTCCTATCAGCCCCAGCATTTT. Translation gives CASSSGRVLFSYQPQHF.

Here the CDR3 reads CASSIRAFDYEQYF. The CDR3 nucleotides are TGTGCCAGTAGTATAAGGGCTTTCGACTACGAGCAGTACTTC. The chain employs TRBV19 and TRBJ2-7; no firm D call. Germline V lookup: CDR1 LNHDA, CDR2 SQIVND (reference sequence). V lost 2 bases, J lost 3 bases, and 11 bases lay in between. The CDR3 covers 14 residues. Filled out from reference TRBV19 and TRBJ2-7, the complete variable domain reads DGGITQSPKYLFRKEGQNVTLSCEQNLNHDAMYWYRQDPGQGLRLIYYSQIVNDFQKGDIAEGYSVSREKKESFPLTVTSAQKNPTAFYLCASSIRAFDYEQYFGPGTRLTVT.

The J gene is TRBJ2-5, the V gene TRBV6-8, with a weak D call TRBD1 (5 bases). This CDR3 is built from 14 residues. The V gene's germline CDR1 is MNHGY and CDR2 SAAAGT. V was clipped by 2 bases and J by 5 bases, with 12 bases between them. The CDR3: CASSYGALGETQYF. CDR3 sequence (DNA): TGTGCCAGCAGTTACGGGGCCCTCGGGGAGACCCAGTACTTC.

The chain is built from TRBV19 and TRBJ2-7; D uncertain. This CDR3 region has 12 residues. V was cut by 3 bases and J by 9 bases, with 12 bases left in between. Germline CDR1 reads LNHDA; CDR2 reads SQIVND (reference sequence). Here the CDR3 DNA reads TGTGCCAGTAGTATCGATAGGGCCGTGCAGTACTTC. Residues: CASSIDRAVQYF.

The rearrangement uses TRBV28 and TRBJ1-6, with a tentative D call TRBD1 (5 bases). Between the trimmed V and J ends, which lost 7 bases and 2 bases, there was a span of 12 bases. The CDR3 is 15 residues long. Germline CDR1 and CDR2: MDHEN and SYDVKM. CDR3 residues: CASIEWGTYNSPLHF. DNA of the CDR3: TGTGCCAGCATTGAGTGGGGCACCTATAATTCACCCCTCCACTTT. Complete variable domain (other parts from reference TRBV28 and TRBJ1-6): DVKVTQSSRYLVKRTGEKVFLECVQDMDHENMFWYRQDPGLGLRLIYFSYDVKMKEKGDIPEGYSVSREKKERFSLILESASTNQTSMYLCASIEWGTYNSPLHFGNGTRLTVT.

The genes are TRBV23-1 and TRBJ1-2; D might be TRBD1 (5 bases). TRBV23-1 is flagged as an ORF with uncertain function. Trimming removed 6 bases from V and 7 bases from J, with 24 bases in between. The CDR3 has 16 amino acids. In nucleotides, the CDR3 is TGCGCCAGCAGCCAAGATTGGGCAGGCCGGCAGGGTGGCTACACCTTC. Its translation: CASSQDWAGRQGGYTF.

The J gene is TRBJ2-1, the V gene TRBV6-8; the D is unclear. V gave up 6 bases and J gave up 3 bases, with 15 bases separating them. The CDR3 is 15 amino acids. Germline CDR1 is MNHGY and CDR2 is SAAAGT. The CDR3 nucleotides are TGTGCCAGCAGCCCGACCTCGTGGCTCTACAATGAGCAGTTCTTC. It yields the protein CASSPTSWLYNEQFF.

This clone is labeled medium-sized. V usage is TRBV6-8 and J usage is TRBJ2-1, with no clear D. V lost 2 bases, J lost 4 bases, and 9 bases lay in between. There are 14 residues in the CDR3. Germline loops: CDR1 MNHGY, CDR2 SAAAGT. The CDR3 sequence is CASSYLADYNEQFF. CDR3 nucleotides: TGTGCCAGCAGTTACCTCGCAGATTACAATGAGCAGTTCTTC.

The chain carries TRBV6-8 and TRBJ2-1; 10 bases match TRBD2. There are 15 residues in the CDR3. The V gene end was trimmed by 8 bases and the J gene end by 7 bases; junction bases not matched to a gene: 11. Germline CDR1 reads MNHGY; CDR2 reads SAAAGT. The CDR3 DNA follows: TGTGCCAGCTCCGGGCAGCGGGGGGGCCGTAATGAGCAGTTCTTC. It yields the protein CASSGQRGGRNEQFF.

This chain uses TRBV19 with TRBJ2-7, with D possibly being TRBD1 (6 bases). CDR3 length equals 13 residues. V was clipped by 4 bases and J by 3 bases, with 10 bases between them. Germline values: CDR1 LNHDA, CDR2 SQIVND (reference sequence). CDR3 nucleotides: TGTGCCAGTAGTAACCCAGGGGTCTACGAGCAGTACTTC. Translated: CASSNPGVYEQYF. The full variable domain, its missing parts supplied by reference TRBV19 and TRBJ2-7, is DGGITQSPKYLFRKEGQNVTLSCEQNLNHDAMYWYRQDPGQGLRLIYYSQIVNDFQKGDIAEGYSVSREKKESFPLTVTSAQKNPTAFYLCASSNPGVYEQYFGPGTRLTVT.

This clone turned up a few times. J is TRBJ1-4 and V is TRBV7-5; the table's D call, TRBD1, was not checked against the DNA. TRBV7-5 is a documented pseudogene. The length of the CDR3 is 14 residues. The CDR3 nucleotides read TGTGCCAGCAGCCGACAGGGTATGAGGGAAAAACTGTTTTTT. Encoded protein: CASSRQGMREKLFF.

This chain links TRBV9 with TRBJ2-7; 9 bases line up with TRBD2. CDR1 SGDLS and CDR2 YYNGEE come from the germline V gene. The CDR3 is 16 residues long. Losses at the gene ends were 0 bases for V and 2 bases for J; bases not matched to a gene: 6. CDR3 region: CASSVEGVAGAYEQYF. Written as DNA, the CDR3 is TGTGCCAGCAGCGTAGAAGGAGTAGCGGGGGCCTACGAGCAGTACTTC. The full variable domain, with the rest looked up from reference TRBV9 and TRBJ2-7, is DSGVTQTPKHLITATGQRVTLRCSPRSGDLSVYWYQQSLDQGLQFLIQYYNGEERAKGNILERFSAQQFPDLHSELNLSSLELGDSALYFCASSVEGVAGAYEQYFGPGTRLTVT.

The chain employs TRBV15 and TRBJ2-6; possible D gene TRBD1, 6 bases. The CDR3 spans 20 residues. With 0 bases removed from V and 0 bases from J, the gap between germline ends came to 18 bases. Germline CDR1 is LNHNV and CDR2 is YYDKDF (reference sequence). The CDR3 sequence is CATSRDPGARGPSGANVLTF. The CDR3 region has the DNA TGTGCCACCAGCAGAGACCCCGGGGCCAGGGGACCCTCTGGGGCCAACGTCCTGACTTTC.

The chain links TRBV1 to TRBJ2-7; the table's D call, TRBD2, was not checked against the DNA. TRBV1 is deemed a pseudogene. This CDR3 spans 15 amino acids. The CDR3 sequence is CASSQGTSGGYEQYF. The CDR3 DNA reads TGCGCCAGCAGCCAGGGGACTAGCGGGGGCTACGAGCAGTACTTC.

This sequence joins TRBV28 and TRBJ1-5, with D hard to call. Germline V CDR1 and CDR2: MDHEN, SYDVKM. The CDR3 has 13 residues. V dropped 4 bases and J dropped 9 bases, with 13 bases sitting between them. The CDR3: CASSYNSIPPQHF. The CDR3 bases are TGTGCCAGCAGTTATAACAGTATCCCGCCCCAGCATTTT.

The chain employs TRBV6-8 and TRBJ2-5; D gene uncertain. Germline V lookup: CDR1 MNHGY, CDR2 SAAAGT. V lost 4 bases to trimming and J lost 7 bases, with 13 bases between them. The CDR3 runs 13 residues. CDR3: CASSSKGWWTQYF. The CDR3 nucleotides read TGTGCCAGCAGTTCTAAGGGCTGGTGGACCCAGTACTTC.

Remarks on this clone: At one end, the junction sequence differs from germline, possibly due to a read error. The chain uses TRBV7-2 and TRBJ1-1; possible D gene TRBD1, 5 bases. The CDR3 sequence is 13 residues long. The germline gives CDR1 SGHTA, CDR2 FQGNSA. Here the CDR3 DNA reads TGTGCCAGCAGCTTAGGGTCGGGGCAGTTCGAAAGGTTT. Its translation: CASSLGSGQFERF.

This chain links TRBV28 with TRBJ2-2, with no clear D. The CDR3 spans 13 residues. Germline values: CDR1 MDHEN, CDR2 SYDVKM. V lost 3 bases and J 0 bases, leaving 2 bases between the germline ends. For the CDR3, the DNA is TGTGCCAGCAGTTTGTCGAACACCGGGGAGCTGTTTTTT. The encoded protein is CASSLSNTGELFF.

This clone has a single count. This chain connects TRBV5-1 to TRBJ2-3; the D gene could be TRBD1 or TRBD2 (5 bases each). Looked up from germline, CDR1 is SGHRS and CDR2 is YFSETQ. The CDR3 sequence is 14 residues long. Trimming removed 4 bases at V and 6 bases at J, with 15 bases between. Written as DNA, the CDR3 is TGCGCCAGCAGCAGCGGACAACGAGCGGATACGCAGTATTTT. It specifies CASSSGQRADTQYF. The full variable domain, with the rest looked up from reference TRBV5-1 and TRBJ2-3, is KAGVTQTPRYLIKTRGQQVTLSCSPISGHRSVSWYQQTPGQGLQFLFEYFSETQRNKGNFPGRFSGRQFSNSRSEMNVSTLELGDSALYLCASSSGQRADTQYFGPGTRLTVL.

This chain links TRBV18 with TRBJ1-5; D ambiguous. Germline V gene sequence: CDR1 KGHSH, CDR2 LQKENI. The germline V and J ends were trimmed by 1 base and 10 bases, with 14 bases remaining between them. This CDR3 region has 14 residues. The CDR3 sequence is CASSPLPGEDPQHF. The CDR3 coding sequence is TGTGCCAGCTCACCACTGCCGGGTGAAGACCCCCAGCATTTT. The variable domain in full, completed from reference TRBV18 and TRBJ1-5, reads NAGVMQNPRHLVRRRGQEARLRCSPMKGHSHVYWYRQLPEEGLKFMVYLQKENIIDESGMPKERFSAEFPKEGPSILRIQQVVRGDSAAYFCASSPLPGEDPQHFGDGTRLSIL.

This sequence joins TRBV28 and TRBJ2-7; D is unclear. The germline V gene encodes CDR1 MDHEN and CDR2 SYDVKM. V lost 3 bases and J lost 5, with 8 bases in between. The length of the CDR3 is 12 residues. CDR3 bases: TGTGCCAGCAGTTTCCAGCTGCACGAGCAGTACTTC. This translates into CASSFQLHEQYF. Full variable domain (remainder filled in from reference TRBV28 and TRBJ2-7): DVKVTQSSRYLVKRTGEKVFLECVQDMDHENMFWYRQDPGLGLRLIYFSYDVKMKEKGDIPEGYSVSREKKERFSLILESASTNQTSMYLCASSFQLHEQYFGPGTRLTVT.

The V gene is TRBV30, the J gene TRBJ2-5, with D maybe TRBD2 (5 bases). Germline assignment: CDR1 GTSNPN and CDR2 SVGIG (reference sequence). The CDR3 extends over 11 amino acids. Trimming took 2 bases from V and 5 from J, leaving 6 bases between them. The DNA of the CDR3 is TGTGCCTGGAGTCCGGGGGAGACCCAGTACTTC. It yields the protein CAWSPGETQYF.

The V call is TRBV6-8, the J call TRBJ1-5; 7 positions agree with TRBD1. V lost 6 bases, J lost 2 bases, and 4 bases stayed unmatched. Germline CDR1 MNHGY, CDR2 SAAAGT. The CDR3 runs 14 residues. CDR3 residues: CASSRGQGNQPQHF. The CDR3 nucleotides read TGTGCCAGCAGCAGAGGACAGGGCAATCAGCCCCAGCATTTT.

The DNA for the CDR3 is TGTGCCAGCAGCAGGGTCGTGGGCACAGATACGCAGTATTTT. It codes for CASSRVVGTDTQYF. This sequence joins TRBV6-9 and TRBJ2-3, with TRBD1 as a possible D gene (5 bases). V was pared by 6 bases and J by 1 base, with 11 bases between. The length of the CDR3 is 14 residues. Germline-derived CDR1 and CDR2 are MNHGY and SVAAGI.

This chain links TRBV14 with TRBJ2-2, with D possibly being TRBD1 (5 bases). The CDR3 contains 14 residues. V was cut by 6 bases and J by 1 base, with 9 bases left in between. Looked up from germline, CDR1 is SGHDN and CDR2 is FVKESK. The CDR3 region is CASSRQLNTGELFF. In nucleotides, the CDR3 is TGTGCCAGCAGTCGACAGCTGAACACCGGGGAGCTGTTTTTT.

The chain has TRBV19 and TRBJ1-1; D unresolved. V lost 3 bases, J lost 0 bases, and 11 bases lay in between. Germline V lookup: CDR1 LNHDA, CDR2 SQIVND (reference sequence). The CDR3 is 15 amino acids. The CDR3 here is CASSIVPAVNTEAFF. The CDR3 DNA reads as TGTGCCAGTAGTATCGTTCCGGCCGTGAACACTGAAGCTTTCTTT. The full variable domain, with the rest looked up from reference TRBV19 and TRBJ1-1, is DGGITQSPKYLFRKEGQNVTLSCEQNLNHDAMYWYRQDPGQGLRLIYYSQIVNDFQKGDIAEGYSVSREKKESFPLTVTSAQKNPTAFYLCASSIVPAVNTEAFFGQGTRLTVV.

The chain joins TRBV29-1 to TRBJ1-1; D uncertain. V dropped 6 bases and J dropped 6 bases, with 14 bases sitting between them. CDR1 is SQVTM, CDR2 ANQGSEA, per germline. This CDR3 region has 12 residues. The CDR3 DNA reads TGCAGCGTCTCTAATTCCGTGGCTGAAGCTTTCTTT. Encoded protein: CSVSNSVAEAFF.

The genes are TRBV18 and TRBJ2-4; possibly TRBD1 for D (5 bases). V was trimmed by 4 bases and J by 8 bases, leaving 15 bases between them. CDR1 and CDR2 (germline): KGHSH, LQKENI. The CDR3 extends over 14 amino acids. CDR3: CASSQQEPPYIQYF. CDR3 nucleotides: TGTGCCAGCTCACAACAGGAACCGCCGTACATTCAGTACTTC.